This T cell receptor beta chain appears in the sequencing data of a study of T cell repertoires in cytomegalovirus infection. Study background: CMV infection together with matching HLA type was indicated by public TCR beta signatures.

TCRdb re-called the reads with MiXCR, one entry per CDR3 protein. The sample includes 350,000 to 450,000 distinct CDR3 sequences, over 15% of them seen just once. Per germline, CDR1 MNHNY and CDR2 SVGAGI (reference sequence). Trimming stripped 2 bases from V and 8 bases from J, with 18 bases between. The CDR3 loop spans 15 amino acids. Findings and caveats of the study: CMV-specific HLA-C-restricted TCR beta clonotypes dominated the ex vivo response. The cumulative frequency of public TCR beta families identified carriers of CMV plus the relevant HLA.

Comments on this clonotype: No antigen is known for it.

This receptor was taken from a human donor in good health (CMV status not recorded). Some clones in this sample may be carry-over from other donors' samples. The chain has TRBV6-6 and TRBJ1-1; D unresolved. Sequencing was done on a sample of PBMCs. For the CDR3, the DNA is TGTGCCAGCAGTTACACCGCGGCAGGCCACTCAGAAGCTTTCTTT. It translates to CASSYTAAGHSEAFF.